The entry below describes one T cell receptor beta chain. Its antigen is as yet unknown. An end of the junction does not agree with germline; a read error may underlie this. Both iRepertoire HTBI primers and Arm-PCR of CDR3 regions were used to build the TCR beta libraries. In TCRdb, the multiplex PCR reads were re-called with MiXCR into one record per CDR3 protein. The sample has around 400,000 distinct CDR3 sequences; approximately 22% are singletons. This record belongs to a study of regulatory T cells in long-lasting Graves disease. Study in general: Treatment with antithyroid drugs for over 5 years, together with positive TSH receptor antibodies, meant persistent Graves' disease. Whole-study results and caveats: Persistent patients had a count of shared public clonotypes (about 2,700) that exceeded that of new patients (about 930). Under persistent disease, TRBV28, TRBJ1-2 and TRBJ2-5 were used preferentially.

This CDR3 region has 13 residues. Germline assignment: CDR1 SSHAT and CDR2 FNYEAQ (reference sequence). Time point described: persistent/refractory GD, antithyroid drugs over 5 years with positive TRAb. PBMC RNA was the source of the TCR library. Under American Thyroid Association guidelines, Graves' disease was diagnosed. The source of this sequence is a female donor with Graves disease. The chain combines TRBV7-7 with TRBJ2-5; weak D call: TRBD2 (5 bases). The sample was peripheral blood mononuclear cells (PBMCs), taken when the disease was refractory, from a patient treated with antithyroid drugs. DNA for the CDR3: TGTGCTAGCAGCCCGGACTGGGTAGAGACCCAGTACTTC. It translates to CASSPDWVETQYF.